This T cell receptor beta chain came from a study of OX40 agonist ivuxolimab in advanced cancers. Study-level information: Ivuxolimab doses were 0.01, 0.1, 0.3, 1.5, 3 or 10 mg/kg every 2 weeks. A history of anti-PD-1, anti-PD-L1 or anti-CTLA-4 therapy was acceptable, and roughly 40% had some. Notes on the study in general: Within 6 weeks, CD4+ and CD8+ blood T cells expanded clonally at 0.1 to 3.0 mg/kg.

Here immunoSEQ multiplex PCR was the method, and the copy in TCRdb shows in-frame clones only, minus some. The table includes some 94,000 clones, under 95% detected once. The V gene lost 5 bases and the J gene lost 1 base, with 20 bases spanning the gap. The CDR3 totals 17 residues. In germline, CDR1 is LNHDA, CDR2 SQIVND (reference sequence). In regard to this clone: What it binds is not known.

This receptor was identified in an adult with an advanced solid tumor such as melanoma, head and neck, liver or kidney cancer. The V call is TRBV19, the J call TRBJ1-2; D uncertain. The source was CD4+ or CD8+ T cells sorted from blood, collected in a trial of the OX40 agonist ivuxolimab. The DNA for the CDR3 is TGTGCCAGTAGTTCAACAAGGGCCACGACCCTTAACTATGGCTACACCTTC. This codes for CASSSTRATTLNYGYTF.